The rows below give T cell receptor beta chains drawn from one sample of a study of T cell changes during pregnancy in multiple sclerosis. Here immunoSEQ multiplex PCR was the method, and the copy in TCRdb shows in-frame clones only, minus some. The data show about 59,000 clones, with around 94% seen just once and about 2.5% held by the top ten. Specimen: CD8+ T cells from peripheral blood mononuclear cells, collected after pregnancy. All receptors come from a female donor with multiple sclerosis, enrolled in a pregnancy study. CDR3s include the opening cysteine and the closing phenylalanine or tryptophan. D genes are given only for firm matches. Only part of the rows carry a size: once, few, many, or a class if the clone is expanded.

>TRBJ2-7|once|TRBV27|TRBD1
TGTGCCAGCAGCGCAACCGGGACAGGGGCCTACGAGCAGTACTTC
CASSATGTGAYEQYF
>TRBJ2-7|-|TRBV2|TRBD1
TGTGCCAGCAGGTTGGACAGGGGGCTTTACGAGCAGTACTTC
CASRLDRGLYEQYF
>TRBJ2-1|-|TRBV5-6|TRBD2
TGTGCCAGCAGCTTGAGGCTAGCGGGAAGTTACAATGAGCAGTTCTTC
CASSLRLAGSYNEQFF
>TRBJ2-7|-|TRBV27|-
TGTGCCAGCAGTTTGAGAGCCTTCTCCTACGAGCAGTACTTC
CASSLRAFSYEQYF
>TRBJ2-7|-|TRBV10-1|-
TGCGCCAGCAGTGTAGTTGGAGCGTCTTACGAGCAGTACTTC
CASSVVGASYEQYF
>TRBJ2-3|-|TRBV9|TRBD1
TGTGCCAGCAGCGCTTTCCAGGGGGTTGGCGCAGATACGCAGTATTTT
CASSAFQGVGADTQYF
>TRBJ1-5|-|TRBV5-6|-
TGTGCCAGCAGCCTTACAGATAGCAATCAGCCCCAGCATTTT
CASSLTDSNQPQHF
>TRBJ1-5|-|TRBV7-9|TRBD1
TGTGCCAGCAGCCGGGACAGGGGCAGCAATCAGCCCCAGCATTTT
CASSRDRGSNQPQHF
>TRBJ2-7|-|TRBV9|-
TGTGCCAGCAGCGTAGACGGGGGAACCCTCTCCTACGAGCAGTACTTC
CASSVDGGTLSYEQYF
>TRBJ2-7|-|TRBV6-6|TRBD2
TGTGCCAGCAGTTTTTCCCCGAGCGGGGCGACCTACGAGCAGTACTTC
CASSFSPSGATYEQYF
>TRBJ2-6|medium-sized|TRBV7-9|TRBD1
TGTGCCAGCAGACGGGACAGGTTGCACTCTGGGGCCAACGTCCTGACTTTC
CASRRDRLHSGANVLTF
>TRBJ2-2|-|TRBV10-3|TRBD1
TGTGCCATCAGCCAAGCCGAGGGGGCCATCGGGGAGCTGTTTTTT
CAISQAEGAIGELFF
>TRBJ1-5|once|TRBV27|TRBD1
TGTGCCAGCAGTTCCACAGCCGGGACAGGCCGATACTATAGCAATCAGCCCCAGCATTTT
CASSSTAGTGRYYSNQPQHF
>TRBJ2-5|-|TRBV7-8|TRBD2
TGTGCCAGCAGCTTAGGGCGGGAGGGCCGGGAGACCCAGTACTTC
CASSLGREGRETQYF
>TRBJ2-5|-|TRBV21-1|-
TGTGCCAGCAGCGGTAGGGACAGGGGGACGATGGTCGAGACCCAGTACTTC
CASSGRDRGTMVETQYF
>TRBJ2-1|many|TRBV9|TRBD2
TGTGCCAGCAGCCCGAGCGCGGTCACTAGCGGGAGTTTCTACAATGAGCAGTTCTTC
CASSPSAVTSGSFYNEQFF
>TRBJ2-7|-|TRBV13|-
TGTGCCAGCAGCATCACTCGGGGTATCCACGAGCAGTACTTC
CASSITRGIHEQYF
>TRBJ2-7|-|TRBV18|TRBD2
TGTGCCAGCCTCCCGGGGGCTAGCGGGAGTATGGAGACCTACGAGCAGTACTTC
CASLPGASGSMETYEQYF